These T cell receptor beta chains were read from a single sample in a study of shared clonotypes between healthy human individuals. The method was immunoSEQ multiplex PCR; TCRdb's version includes in-frame clones alone and lacks a portion of them. The repertoire holds just over 2,000,000 clones, with 90% to 95% as singletons. Sequenced material: naive CD4+ T cells sorted from blood. The receptors come from a man younger than 35 in good health. Each CDR3 is given with its conserved first and last residue. Fields, in order: CDR3 protein, CDR3 DNA, V gene, CDR3 length, D gene, J gene, clone size. A D gene is named only where the DNA matches it firmly. Size tells how often a clone was seen (once, few, many) or the class of an expanded clone, and some rows leave it out.

CASSLTISGDYEQYF,TGTGCCAGCAGTCTGACTATTAGCGGGGACTACGAGCAGTACTTC,TRBV6-1,15,TRBD2,TRBJ2-7,NA
CASSLAGSGRYEQYF,TGTGCCAGCAGCTTGGCGGGCAGCGGGAGATACGAGCAGTACTTC,TRBV5-4,15,TRBD2,TRBJ2-7,NA
CASSLIARETQYF,TGTGCCAGCAGTTTAATAGCGCGAGAGACCCAGTACTTC,TRBV27,13,NA,TRBJ2-5,NA
CACSAGTGIETQYF,TGTGCCTGCTCTGCCGGGACTGGTATAGAGACCCAGTACTTC,TRBV30,14,NA,TRBJ2-5,NA
CASTFGTSPSTDTQYF,TGCGCCAGCACCTTTGGTACCTCCCCATCCACAGATACGCAGTATTTT,TRBV5-1,16,NA,TRBJ2-3,once
CASSQDLDRMNTEAFF,TGTGCCAGCAGCCAAGATCTTGACAGGATGAACACTGAAGCTTTCTTT,TRBV4-2,16,NA,TRBJ1-1,few
CASSLAGAGAGELFF,TGCGCCAGCAGCCTCGCTGGCGCGGGGGCCGGGGAGCTGTTTTTT,TRBV4-1,15,TRBD2,TRBJ2-2,NA
CASQRRGVFGTGVNEQFF,TGCGCCAGCCAACGTCGAGGGGTTTTCGGGACAGGAGTGAATGAGCAGTTCTTC,TRBV23-1,18,TRBD1,TRBJ2-1,once
CASSITGTNTYEQYF,TGTGCCAGCAGCATCACCGGGACAAACACCTACGAGCAGTACTTC,TRBV11-2,15,NA,TRBJ2-7,NA
CASSLDRDYGYTF,TGTGCCAGCAGTCTTGACAGGGACTATGGCTACACCTTC,TRBV2,13,TRBD1,TRBJ1-2,NA
CASSREGTGSNEQFF,TGTGCCAGCAGCCGCGAAGGGACAGGTTCCAATGAGCAGTTCTTC,TRBV2,15,TRBD1,TRBJ2-1,NA
CASSSIGSNQPQHF,TGTGCCAGCAGCTCCATCGGGAGCAATCAGCCCCAGCATTTT,TRBV5-6,14,NA,TRBJ1-5,once
CASSVRPGRYEQYF,TGTGCCAGCAGCGTTAGGCCGGGACGGTACGAGCAGTACTTC,TRBV9,14,NA,TRBJ2-7,NA
CASSIELNSGSLAKNIQYF,TGTGCCAGTAGTATAGAATTGAATAGCGGGAGTTTAGCCAAAAACATTCAGTACTTC,TRBV19,19,TRBD2,TRBJ2-4,NA
CAIRGERTGELFF,TGTGCCATCAGGGGGGAACGCACCGGGGAGCTGTTTTTT,TRBV10-3,13,NA,TRBJ2-2,NA
CASSVVGGGLASYEQYF,TGTGCCAGCAGCGTAGTGGGCGGGGGACTAGCTAGCTACGAGCAGTACTTC,TRBV9,17,TRBD2,TRBJ2-7,once
CASSLDGSRRSGYTF,TGTGCCAGCAGCTTAGATGGCAGTCGAAGGTCTGGCTACACCTTC,TRBV7-2,15,NA,TRBJ1-2,NA
CASKGTSGTYEQYF,TGTGCCAGCAAGGGGACTAGCGGAACGTACGAGCAGTACTTC,TRBV7-2,14,TRBD2,TRBJ2-7,NA
CASRRQAGNYEQYF,TGTGCCAGTCGCCGCCAAGCGGGAAACTACGAGCAGTACTTC,TRBV19,14,TRBD2,TRBJ2-7,NA
CASSYDGNQPQHF,TGTGCCAGCAGTTACGACGGGAACCAGCCCCAGCATTTT,TRBV6-5,13,NA,TRBJ1-5,NA
CASSVGAGPREGNTIYF,TGTGCCAGCAGCGTAGGGGCGGGCCCCAGAGAGGGAAACACCATATATTTT,TRBV9,17,NA,TRBJ1-3,NA
CASSSPAGGEEQYF,TGCGCCAGCAGCTCGCCCGCAGGGGGCGAGGAGCAGTACTTC,TRBV5-1,14,TRBD1,TRBJ2-7,NA
CASSPDRPNQPQHF,TGTGCCAGCTCACCAGACAGGCCAAATCAGCCCCAGCATTTT,TRBV18,14,NA,TRBJ1-5,NA
CASRDGRGYGYTF,TGTGCCAGTAGGGATGGAAGAGGGTATGGCTACACCTTC,TRBV19,13,NA,TRBJ1-2,NA
CASSFGMLGYEQYF,TGTGCCAGCAGTTTCGGCATGCTCGGCTACGAGCAGTACTTC,TRBV6-5,14,NA,TRBJ2-7,NA
CASKGGQGRQPQHF,TGTGCCAGCAAGGGGGGACAGGGGCGGCAGCCCCAGCATTTT,TRBV6-1,14,TRBD1,TRBJ1-5,once
CASRTSGTGTQPQHF,TGTGCCAGCAGGACTTCAGGGACAGGCACTCAGCCCCAGCATTTT,TRBV6-5,15,TRBD1,TRBJ1-5,NA
CASSLSRDEQYF,TGTGCCAGCAGTTTATCGAGGGACGAGCAGTACTTC,TRBV28,12,NA,TRBJ2-7,NA
CASSYASRGLETQYF,TGTGCCAGCAGTTACGCGTCCAGGGGACTCGAGACCCAGTACTTC,TRBV6-5,15,NA,TRBJ2-5,NA